These 5 T cell receptor beta chains were sequenced from one sample in a study of vaccination effects on CD4 cells after COVID-19. The method was immunoSEQ multiplex PCR; TCRdb's version includes in-frame clones alone and lacks a portion of them. The sample has over 55,000 clones, around 81% seen once. These TCRs' antigens remain unknown. After expansion with viral peptide pools in the ViraFEST assay, antigen-specific CD4+ T cells were sequenced. After roughly 10 days in culture, the CD4+ T cells were isolated. This specimen consisted of CD4+ T cells from PBMCs cultured with HCoV-229E spike peptides, obtained before COVID-19 vaccination. The receptors stem from a human donor who received a COVID-19 vaccine.

The J gene is TRBJ2-5, the V gene TRBV4-3, with D hard to call. The CDR3 covers 13 residues. Between the trimmed V and J ends, which lost 5 bases and 2 bases, there was a span of 9 bases. The germline V gene encodes CDR1 LGHNA and CDR2 YSLEER. The CDR3 is CASSVRLQETQYF. The CDR3 coding sequence is TGCGCCAGCAGCGTGAGACTGCAAGAGACCCAGTACTTC.

The chain has TRBV7-2 and TRBJ2-3; D is possibly TRBD1 (6 bases). There are 15 residues in the CDR3. Between the trimmed V and J ends, which lost 1 base and 1 base, there was a span of 9 bases. Germline values: CDR1 SGHTA, CDR2 FQGNSA. The CDR3 loop is CASSLGGPRTDTQYF. CDR3 sequence (DNA): TGTGCCAGCAGCTTAGGGGGGCCTCGCACAGATACGCAGTATTTT.

This chain joins TRBV11-2 and TRBJ2-3; maybe TRBD1 (6 bases). Trimming removed 5 bases at V and 4 bases at J, with 10 bases between. The CDR3 consists of 13 residues. Germline V gene lookup returns CDR1 SGHAT and CDR2 FQNNGV. CDR3 amino acids: CASSVTGSDTQYF. In DNA, the CDR3 is TGTGCCAGCAGCGTAACAGGGTCAGATACGCAGTATTTT.

The CDR3 loop is CASSSQGAAGELFF. The DNA for the CDR3 is TGCGCCAGCAGCTCGCAGGGGGCGGCCGGGGAGCTGTTTTTT. This sequence joins TRBV5-1 and TRBJ2-2; TRBD1 matches at 8 bases. Germline trimming cut 3 bases from V and 6 bases from J; bases unmatched to any gene: 4. CDR1 is SGHRS and CDR2 is YFSETQ in the germline V gene. The CDR3 has 14 residues.

V is TRBV12-3 or TRBV12-4 and J is TRBJ1-2, with a weak D call TRBD1 (6 bases). Trimming removed 7 bases from V and 8 bases from J, with 14 bases in between. The CDR3 runs to 12 residues. The CDR3 nucleotides are TGTGCCAGCACCAACAGGGCATTAGGCTACACCTTC. This encodes CASTNRALGYTF.